These T cell receptor beta chains were read from a single sample in a study of blood T cell repertoires in COVID-19. Assay used: immunoSEQ multiplex PCR; TCRdb lists only in-frame clones, some missing. The data show 150,000 to 200,000 clones, nearly 80% seen once. Sequenced material: peripheral blood. Every receptor here comes from a woman older than 75 with acute or convalescent COVID-19. The CDR3 runs from the conserved cysteine through the conserved F or W. The D gene is left open where the match is weak. Some rows mark clone size as missing; the rest say once, few, many or name a class of expanded clone.

d_call: -; j_call: TRBJ1-5; v_call: TRBV2; clone_size: few; cdr3_aa: CASTETGFQPQHF; cdr3_nt: TGTGCCAGCACCGAAACAGGGTTTCAGCCCCAGCATTTT
d_call: TRBD1; j_call: TRBJ1-1; v_call: TRBV19; clone_size: -; cdr3_aa: CASRRTGNTEAFF; cdr3_nt: TGTGCCAGTCGGAGGACAGGGAACACTGAAGCTTTCTTT
d_call: -; j_call: TRBJ2-5; v_call: TRBV3-1/TRBV3-2; clone_size: few; cdr3_aa: CASSKLETQYF; cdr3_nt: TGTGCCAGCAGCAAACTAGAGACCCAGTACTTC
d_call: -; j_call: TRBJ1-6; v_call: TRBV5-1; clone_size: once; cdr3_aa: CASTDNQGSPLHF; cdr3_nt: TGCGCCAGCACCGATAATCAGGGGTCACCCCTCCACTTT
d_call: TRBD2; j_call: TRBJ2-3; v_call: TRBV5-1; clone_size: -; cdr3_aa: CASSPGLASTDTQYF; cdr3_nt: TGCGCCAGCAGCCCAGGACTAGCTAGCACAGATACGCAGTATTTT
d_call: TRBD1; j_call: TRBJ2-5; v_call: TRBV19; clone_size: -; cdr3_aa: CASSMRGQGGETQYF; cdr3_nt: TGTGCCAGTAGTATGAGGGGACAGGGTGGAGAGACCCAGTACTTC
d_call: -; j_call: TRBJ1-2; v_call: TRBV7-2; clone_size: few; cdr3_aa: CASRTGTSYGYTF; cdr3_nt: TGTGCCAGCAGGACCGGGACATCCTATGGCTACACCTTC
d_call: TRBD1; j_call: TRBJ1-3; v_call: TRBV7-2; clone_size: -; cdr3_aa: CASSLSTGAGNTIYF; cdr3_nt: TGTGCCAGCAGCTTATCCACAGGGGCTGGAAACACCATATATTTT
d_call: -; j_call: TRBJ1-6; v_call: TRBV7-6; clone_size: -; cdr3_aa: CASSSWEGLLHF; cdr3_nt: TGTGCCAGCAGCTCGTGGGAGGGGCTCCTCCACTTT
d_call: -; j_call: TRBJ1-5; v_call: TRBV2; clone_size: -; cdr3_aa: CASSEAGYSNQPQHF; cdr3_nt: TGTGCCAGCAGTGAGGCAGGGTATAGCAATCAGCCCCAGCATTTT
d_call: TRBD1; j_call: TRBJ2-7; v_call: TRBV28; clone_size: -; cdr3_aa: CASSSSGTGSYEQYF; cdr3_nt: TGTGCCAGCAGCTCCTCCGGGACAGGTTCCTACGAGCAGTACTTC
d_call: -; j_call: TRBJ1-5; v_call: TRBV7-9; clone_size: -; cdr3_aa: CASSPGVSNQPQHF; cdr3_nt: TGTGCCAGCAGCCCAGGTGTAAGCAATCAGCCCCAGCATTTT
d_call: -; j_call: TRBJ2-5; v_call: TRBV9; clone_size: -; cdr3_aa: CASSVGAGAGETQYF; cdr3_nt: TGTGCCAGCAGCGTAGGGGCGGGGGCCGGAGAGACCCAGTACTTC
d_call: TRBD1; j_call: TRBJ1-1; v_call: TRBV19; clone_size: -; cdr3_aa: CASSIEDRGTWGTEAFF; cdr3_nt: TGTGCCAGTAGTATTGAGGACAGGGGGACCTGGGGCACTGAAGCTTTCTTT
d_call: TRBD1; j_call: TRBJ2-2; v_call: TRBV9; clone_size: -; cdr3_aa: CASSVAGQGATRNTGELFF; cdr3_nt: TGTGCCAGCAGCGTAGCGGGACAGGGGGCGACCCGAAACACCGGGGAGCTGTTTTTT
d_call: TRBD2; j_call: TRBJ2-7; v_call: TRBV2; clone_size: -; cdr3_aa: CASRSSGSVNEQYF; cdr3_nt: TGTGCCAGCAGGTCTAGCGGGAGTGTCAACGAGCAGTACTTC
d_call: -; j_call: TRBJ2-2; v_call: TRBV19; clone_size: once; cdr3_aa: CASRTLQLAGELFF; cdr3_nt: TGTGCCAGTAGAACCCTCCAACTGGCCGGGGAGCTGTTTTTT
d_call: TRBD1; j_call: TRBJ1-2; v_call: TRBV7-9; clone_size: -; cdr3_aa: CASSPRTGEYGYTF; cdr3_nt: TGTGCCAGCAGCCCCAGGACAGGGGAGTATGGCTACACCTTC
d_call: TRBD2; j_call: TRBJ2-1; v_call: TRBV29-1; clone_size: -; cdr3_aa: CSVSNLAGDNEQFF; cdr3_nt: TGCAGCGTCTCAAACTTAGCGGGAGACAATGAGCAGTTCTTC
d_call: TRBD1; j_call: TRBJ1-4; v_call: TRBV30; clone_size: -; cdr3_aa: CAWRPTGQGNEKLFF; cdr3_nt: TGTGCCTGGAGGCCAACGGGACAGGGAAATGAAAAACTGTTTTTT
d_call: -; j_call: TRBJ2-3; v_call: TRBV28; clone_size: -; cdr3_aa: CASSPPALTRRGSTDTQYF; cdr3_nt: TGTGCCAGCAGTCCCCCGGCTCTTACTAGGAGAGGGAGCACAGATACGCAGTATTTT
d_call: TRBD2; j_call: TRBJ2-1; v_call: TRBV2; clone_size: -; cdr3_aa: CASKTSGGAPNEQFF; cdr3_nt: TGTGCCAGCAAGACTAGCGGGGGGGCCCCAAATGAGCAGTTCTTC
d_call: -; j_call: TRBJ1-1; v_call: TRBV27; clone_size: -; cdr3_aa: CASSPTVLTNTEAFF; cdr3_nt: TGTGCCAGCAGTCCTACAGTCTTGACGAACACTGAAGCTTTCTTT
d_call: TRBD1; j_call: TRBJ1-1; v_call: TRBV18; clone_size: -; cdr3_aa: CASSPVQGAISEAFF; cdr3_nt: TGTGCCAGCTCACCCGTTCAGGGGGCGATCTCTGAAGCTTTCTTT
d_call: TRBD2; j_call: TRBJ2-6; v_call: TRBV15; clone_size: -; cdr3_aa: CATSRIMGLAGFSGANVLTF; cdr3_nt: TGTGCCACCAGCAGAATTATGGGACTAGCGGGATTTTCTGGGGCCAACGTCCTGACTTTC
d_call: -; j_call: TRBJ2-1; v_call: TRBV19; clone_size: -; cdr3_aa: CASSMNPGGGRNEQFF; cdr3_nt: TGTGCCAGTAGTATGAACCCCGGGGGTGGTCGGAATGAGCAGTTCTTC
d_call: -; j_call: TRBJ1-1; v_call: TRBV2; clone_size: few; cdr3_aa: CASSTGGGDTEAFF; cdr3_nt: TGTGCCAGCAGCACCGGGGGGGGCGACACTGAAGCTTTCTTT
d_call: TRBD1; j_call: TRBJ1-4; v_call: TRBV28; clone_size: -; cdr3_aa: CASRGGTGGQKLFF; cdr3_nt: TGTGCCAGCAGGGGGGGGACAGGGGGACAAAAACTGTTTTTT
d_call: TRBD2; j_call: TRBJ2-3; v_call: TRBV24-1; clone_size: -; cdr3_aa: CATSEPGGPDTQYF; cdr3_nt: TGTGCCACCAGTGAACCGGGAGGTCCAGATACGCAGTATTTT
d_call: -; j_call: TRBJ2-1; v_call: TRBV4-1; clone_size: few; cdr3_aa: CASSLRGAGDNEQFF; cdr3_nt: TGCGCCAGCAGCCTCCGGGGGGCCGGGGACAATGAGCAGTTCTTC
d_call: -; j_call: TRBJ1-5; v_call: TRBV5-8; clone_size: few; cdr3_aa: CASRLPVRLYSNQPQHF; cdr3_nt: TGTGCCAGCAGATTACCGGTTCGACTTTATAGCAATCAGCCCCAGCATTTT
d_call: TRBD2; j_call: TRBJ2-1; v_call: TRBV28; clone_size: -; cdr3_aa: CASSTGGGGRGYEQFF; cdr3_nt: TGTGCCAGCAGTACCGGGGGGGGCGGGAGAGGCTATGAGCAGTTCTTC
d_call: -; j_call: TRBJ1-5; v_call: TRBV2; clone_size: -; cdr3_aa: CASRRDSNQPQHF; cdr3_nt: TGTGCCAGCAGGAGGGATAGCAATCAGCCCCAGCATTTT
d_call: TRBD2; j_call: TRBJ2-7; v_call: TRBV28; clone_size: -; cdr3_aa: CASSSPTSGREGEQYF; cdr3_nt: TGTGCCAGCAGTTCCCCGACTAGCGGGAGGGAGGGGGAGCAGTACTTC
d_call: -; j_call: TRBJ1-2; v_call: TRBV7-2; clone_size: -; cdr3_aa: CASSLGSGMGGYTF; cdr3_nt: TGTGCCAGCAGCTTAGGGTCAGGGATGGGTGGCTACACCTTC
d_call: TRBD1; j_call: TRBJ1-5; v_call: TRBV2; clone_size: -; cdr3_aa: CASSVDRANQPQHF; cdr3_nt: TGTGCCAGCAGTGTAGACAGGGCCAATCAGCCCCAGCATTTT
d_call: TRBD1; j_call: TRBJ1-5; v_call: TRBV28; clone_size: -; cdr3_aa: CASSARTGTQPQHF; cdr3_nt: TGTGCCAGCAGTGCCCGGACAGGGACTCAGCCCCAGCATTTT
d_call: -; j_call: TRBJ2-1; v_call: TRBV13; clone_size: few; cdr3_aa: CASSLRGFSYNEQFF; cdr3_nt: TGTGCCAGCAGCTTAAGGGGGTTCTCCTACAATGAGCAGTTCTTC
d_call: TRBD1; j_call: TRBJ1-2; v_call: TRBV30; clone_size: -; cdr3_aa: CAWSVTGGPYGYTF; cdr3_nt: TGTGCCTGGAGTGTGACAGGGGGACCCTATGGCTACACCTTC
d_call: -; j_call: TRBJ1-5; v_call: TRBV6-1; clone_size: -; cdr3_aa: CASSEGRRGRVRAQPQHF; cdr3_nt: TGTGCCAGCAGTGAAGGTCGGCGGGGCAGGGTCAGGGCCCAGCCCCAGCATTTT
d_call: -; j_call: TRBJ2-7; v_call: TRBV14; clone_size: many; cdr3_aa: CASSFGPTGTPAFEQYF; cdr3_nt: TGTGCCAGCAGCTTTGGACCTACCGGGACACCAGCCTTCGAGCAGTACTTC
d_call: -; j_call: TRBJ2-4; v_call: TRBV12-5; clone_size: -; cdr3_aa: CASGLWGGGGAKNIQYF; cdr3_nt: TGTGCTAGTGGTTTGTGGGGGGGCGGTGGAGCCAAAAACATTCAGTACTTC
d_call: TRBD2; j_call: TRBJ2-1; v_call: TRBV27; clone_size: few; cdr3_aa: CASSSKAGSYNEQFF; cdr3_nt: TGTGCCAGCAGTTCAAAAGCGGGATCCTACAATGAGCAGTTCTTC
d_call: -; j_call: TRBJ1-1; v_call: TRBV9; clone_size: -; cdr3_aa: CASSPGGAGTEAFF; cdr3_nt: TGTGCCAGCAGCCCCGGGGGAGCCGGCACTGAAGCTTTCTTT
d_call: -; j_call: TRBJ2-1; v_call: TRBV12-5; clone_size: few; cdr3_aa: CASGPPLALTYNEQFF; cdr3_nt: TGTGCTAGTGGACCCCCTCTAGCGCTTACCTACAATGAGCAGTTCTTC
d_call: -; j_call: TRBJ1-5; v_call: TRBV4-1; clone_size: -; cdr3_aa: CASSQDLQSNQPQHF; cdr3_nt: TGCGCCAGCAGCCAAGATTTGCAGAGCAATCAGCCCCAGCATTTT
d_call: TRBD1; j_call: TRBJ1-1; v_call: TRBV6-5; clone_size: -; cdr3_aa: CASSSGLQGANTEAFF; cdr3_nt: TGTGCCAGCAGTTCTGGGTTACAGGGGGCGAACACTGAAGCTTTCTTT
d_call: TRBD2; j_call: TRBJ2-1; v_call: TRBV6-1; clone_size: once; cdr3_aa: CASSEPSGRALNEQFF; cdr3_nt: TGTGCCAGCAGTGAACCCAGCGGGAGGGCCCTCAATGAGCAGTTCTTC
d_call: -; j_call: TRBJ1-4; v_call: TRBV6-6; clone_size: -; cdr3_aa: CASSTLGATNEKLFF; cdr3_nt: TGTGCCAGCAGTACCCTGGGAGCAACTAATGAAAAACTGTTTTTT
d_call: -; j_call: TRBJ1-6; v_call: TRBV6-1; clone_size: -; cdr3_aa: CASSAVQGSGGSPLHF; cdr3_nt: TGTGCCAGCAGTGCGGTCCAGGGTTCGGGCGGATCACCCCTCCACTTT
d_call: TRBD1; j_call: TRBJ1-1; v_call: TRBV27; clone_size: -; cdr3_aa: CASSPQQGGNTEAFF; cdr3_nt: TGTGCCAGCAGTCCGCAACAGGGGGGGAACACTGAAGCTTTCTTT
d_call: TRBD1; j_call: TRBJ2-6; v_call: TRBV5-1; clone_size: -; cdr3_aa: CASSRTGLSSGANVLTF; cdr3_nt: TGCGCCAGCAGCCGGACAGGGCTCTCCTCTGGGGCCAACGTCCTGACTTTC
d_call: -; j_call: TRBJ2-1; v_call: TRBV10-3; clone_size: -; cdr3_aa: CAISGAGGPFNEQFF; cdr3_nt: TGTGCCATCAGTGGAGCGGGTGGCCCCTTCAATGAGCAGTTCTTC
d_call: TRBD1; j_call: TRBJ1-1; v_call: TRBV4-1; clone_size: -; cdr3_aa: CASSQDGSPPGQGAQGTEAFF; cdr3_nt: TGCGCCAGCAGCCAAGACGGCTCACCTCCGGGACAGGGGGCCCAGGGCACTGAAGCTTTCTTT
d_call: -; j_call: TRBJ1-1; v_call: TRBV19; clone_size: -; cdr3_aa: CASSIGPVNTEAFF; cdr3_nt: TGTGCCAGTAGTATAGGGCCTGTGAACACTGAAGCTTTCTTT
d_call: -; j_call: TRBJ1-1; v_call: TRBV6-1; clone_size: -; cdr3_aa: CASSDLFTPGAFF; cdr3_nt: TGTGCCAGCAGTGACCTCTTCACTCCAGGAGCTTTCTTT
d_call: TRBD2; j_call: TRBJ2-3; v_call: TRBV19; clone_size: -; cdr3_aa: CASQRGGLGTQYF; cdr3_nt: TGTGCCAGCCAGCGGGGGGGCCTAGGTACGCAGTATTTT
d_call: -; j_call: TRBJ1-1; v_call: TRBV6-6; clone_size: -; cdr3_aa: CASSTELSGTEAFF; cdr3_nt: TGTGCCAGCAGTACAGAGCTTTCGGGGACTGAAGCTTTCTTT
d_call: -; j_call: TRBJ1-1; v_call: TRBV5-6; clone_size: -; cdr3_aa: CASSLIRARTMNTEAFF; cdr3_nt: TGTGCCAGCAGCTTGATCAGGGCGAGGACCATGAACACTGAAGCTTTCTTT
d_call: -; j_call: TRBJ2-7; v_call: TRBV7-8; clone_size: -; cdr3_aa: CASSIVSEQYF; cdr3_nt: TGTGCCAGCAGCATCGTCTCCGAGCAGTACTTC